This section outlines one T cell receptor (beta chain) sequence together with its context. The data were obtained in a study of CD8 T cells in ankylosing spondylitis. TCRdb called the 5' RACE reads again in MiXCR, with one record for every CDR3 protein. The table lists approximately 350,000 distinct CDR3 sequences, roughly 22% of them singletons. The germline CDR1 and CDR2 sequences are SQVTM and ANQGSEA. This CDR3 region has 14 residues. The V gene lost 4 bases and the J gene lost 0 bases, with 13 bases spanning the gap. The material sequenced was blood, either unsorted or a sorted T cell fraction (not recorded which). The receptor was isolated from a male donor with ankylosing spondylitis or in good health (not recorded which). The chain uses TRBV29-1 and TRBJ2-7, with a possible D match to TRBD2 (6 bases). This CDR3 is CSVVRDGHSYEQYF. The CDR3 region has the DNA TGCAGCGTTGTGCGGGACGGTCACTCCTACGAGCAGTACTTC.